These T cell receptor beta chains were read from a single sample in a study of esophageal squamous cell carcinoma under preoperative chemotherapy. TCRdb independently ran MiXCR on the PCR reads; one entry per CDR3 protein. The sample lists around 11,000 distinct CDR3 sequences; roughly 60% were seen once. Sampling was done from a patient given preoperative chemotherapy. The receptors were gathered from a human donor with esophageal squamous cell carcinoma. The donor label of this sample is uncertain. CDR3s include the opening cysteine and the closing phenylalanine or tryptophan. Fields, in order: J gene, clone size, V gene, D gene, CDR3 protein, CDR3 DNA. D genes are given only for firm matches. Size is stated for part of the rows, as once, few or many counts, or as a class when the clone is expanded.

TRBJ2-2 . TRBV5-1 TRBD2 CASSATSGRLTGELFF TGCGCCAGCAGCGCCACTAGCGGGAGGCTCACCGGGGAGCTGTTTTTT
TRBJ2-3 . TRBV6-1 . CASSGDGDADTQYF TGTGCCAGCAGCGGGGATGGGGACGCAGATACCCAGTATTTT
TRBJ2-5 . TRBV6-1 . CASSEAFAGPRETQYF TGTGCCAGCAGTGAAGCGTTTGCCGGGCCCCGGGAGACCCAGTACTTC
TRBJ1-1 medium-sized TRBV27 . CASSPRDGSPGGFF TGTGCCAGCAGCCCCCGGGACGGATCTCCAGGAGGTTTCTTT
TRBJ1-1 . TRBV7-6 . CASSLSSRTEAFF TGTGCCAGCAGCTTATCAAGTCGAACTGAAGCTTTCTTT
TRBJ2-3 medium-sized TRBV6-1 . CASSVQEKDTQYF TGTGCCAGCAGTGTACAAGAGAAGGATACGCAGTATTTT
TRBJ1-3 . TRBV6-1 . CASRLSAISGNTIYF TGTGCCAGCAGACTTTCGGCTATCTCTGGAAACACCATATATTTT
TRBJ2-1 . TRBV6-1 . CASRARYNTQFF TGTGCCAGCAGGGCGCGCTACAATACGCAGTTCTTC
TRBJ2-3 . TRBV6-4 TRBD2 CASSDSGGSAKNIQYF TGTGCCAGCAGCGACTCGGGGGGAAGCGCCAAAAACATTCAGTATTTT
TRBJ2-1 . TRBV12-3/TRBV12-4 . CASSVGGPSYNEQFF TGTGCCAGCAGTGTGGGCGGGCCATCCTACAATGAGCAGTTCTTC
TRBJ2-3 . TRBV6-1 . CASREFWGRYPDTQYF TGTGCCAGCAGGGAATTTTGGGGCCGCTACCCAGATACGCAGTATTTT
TRBJ2-1 . TRBV6-5 TRBD1 CASSYSRTGRIETQFF TGTGCCAGCAGTTACTCACGGACAGGGAGAATAGAGACCCAGTTCTTC
TRBJ2-5 medium-sized TRBV6-1 . CASSEEGYHDTQYF TGTGCCAGCAGTGAGGAGGGCTACCATGACACCCAGTACTTC
TRBJ2-7 once TRBV5-6 . CASRLKGSSYEQYF TGTGCCAGCAGGCTCAAGGGATCGTCCTACGAGCAGTACTTC
TRBJ1-1 . TRBV14 . CASSTGWGTEAFF TGTGCCAGCAGTACAGGGTGGGGGACTGAAGCTTTCTTT
TRBJ1-4 . TRBV15 . CATSREKWTALNEKLFF TGTGCCACCAGCAGAGAGAAATGGACAGCGCTTAATGAAAAACTGTTTTTT
TRBJ1-2 few TRBV6-1 . CASSEGPLDRYYGYTF TGTGCCAGCAGTGAAGGTCCCCTAGACAGATACTATGGCTACACCTTC
TRBJ2-3 medium-sized TRBV12-3/TRBV12-4 TRBD2 CASNSGGLAGERSADTQYF TGTGCCAGCAACTCGGGGGGACTAGCGGGAGAGCGGTCTGCAGATACGCAGTATTTT
TRBJ2-5 . TRBV4-1 . CASSQGMDLQETQYF TGCGCCAGCAGCCAAGGAATGGACTTACAAGAGACCCAGTACTTC
TRBJ2-1 . TRBV12-3/TRBV12-4 . CASTLSAGSNEQFF TGTGCCAGCACCCTATCGGCCGGGAGCAATGAGCAGTTCTTC
TRBJ2-2 . TRBV7-7 . CASSPSNHLPGELFF TGTGCTAGCAGCCCAAGCAACCACCTCCCCGGGGAGCTGTTTTTT
TRBJ1-1 . TRBV6-5 . CASSSRDTEAFF TGTGCCAGCAGTTCCCGGGACACTGAAGCTTTCTTT
TRBJ2-7 few TRBV6-9 . CASSLPGYSSYEQYF TGTGCCAGCAGTTTACCGGGTTACAGCTCCTACGAGCAGTACTTC
TRBJ2-1 . TRBV6-1 . CASRKAGPGPYEQFF TGTGCCAGCAGAAAGGCGGGACCGGGTCCCTACGAGCAGTTCTTC
TRBJ2-1 . TRBV12-3/TRBV12-4 . CASSLLWGAYNEQFF TGTGCCAGCAGTTTACTCTGGGGAGCCTACAATGAGCAGTTCTTC
TRBJ2-6 . TRBV6-1 . CASTAGLFSGANVLTF TGTGCCAGCACGGCAGGGCTATTCTCTGGGGCCAACGTCCTGACTTTC
TRBJ2-7 . TRBV10-2 . CASSGTSTSSDEQYF TGCGCCAGCTCCGGGACCTCTACCTCGAGCGACGAGCAGTACTTC
TRBJ2-1 . TRBV6-1 TRBD1 CASSEPGTVPYNEQFF TGTGCCAGCAGTGAACCCGGGACAGTCCCCTACAATGAGCAGTTCTTC
TRBJ2-2 . TRBV12-3/TRBV12-4 TRBD1 CASSGGDRDTGELFF TGTGCCAGCAGTGGGGGGGACAGGGACACCGGGGAGCTGTTTTTT
TRBJ2-2 once TRBV6-5 . CAKSCAKVGEQFF TGTGCCAAGAGTTGCGCGAAGGTCGGCGAGCAGTTTTTT
TRBJ1-6 . TRBV6-1 . CASSEGSPLHF TGTGCCAGCAGTGAAGGATCACCCCTCCACTTT
TRBJ2-2 once TRBV6-1 . CARGEENSDEQFF TGTGCCAGGGGCGAGGAGAACTCCGATGAGCAGTTTTTC
TRBJ2-3 . TRBV7-2 TRBD2 CASSVIGAGGRKETQYF TGTGCCAGCAGCGTGATCGGTGCGGGAGGTCGCAAAGAGACGCAGTATTTT
TRBJ2-3 . TRBV6-5 . CASSYKGRGTDTQYF TGTGCCAGCAGTTATAAGGGTAGGGGCACAGATACGCAGTATTTT
TRBJ2-1 . TRBV6-1 TRBD1 CASSKWGQPDYNEQLF TGTGCCAGCAGTAAGTGGGGACAGCCCGACTACAATGAGCAGTTATTC
TRBJ2-3 . TRBV7-8 . CASSLDVTDTQYF TGTGCCAGCAGCTTAGATGTCACAGATACGCAGTATTTT
TRBJ2-1 . TRBV7-2 . CASSLVLDRGQETQFF TGTGCCAGCAGCTTAGTTTTAGACAGAGGACAAGAGACCCAGTTCTTC
TRBJ2-1 . TRBV6-1 . CASRRHVQETQFF TGTGCCAGCAGGCGACATGTCCAAGAGACCCAGTTCTTC
TRBJ2-7 . TRBV7-6 TRBD1 CASSQQGAVYEQYF TGTGCCAGCAGCCAACAGGGGGCAGTTTACGAGCAGTACTTC
TRBJ2-7 . TRBV10-3 TRBD1 CATFESGQGVHEQYF TGTGCCACCTTCGAATCGGGACAGGGGGTCCACGAGCAGTACTTC
TRBJ2-3 . TRBV6-1 TRBD2 CASRDLAGVNTDKQYF TGTGCCAGCAGAGACCTAGCGGGTGTGAACACAGATAAGCAGTATTTT
TRBJ2-1 . TRBV10-3 . CASSESSGEQFF TGTGCCAGCAGTGAGTCGAGCGGTGAGCAGTTTTTT
TRBJ2-1 . TRBV7-2 . CASSPPTDSRGQFF TGTGCCAGCAGCCCGCCCACGGACTCCCGGGGGCAGTTCTTC
TRBJ2-7 . TRBV27 TRBD1 CASSSGQNEQYF TGTGCCAGCAGTTCGGGACAGAACGAGCAGTACTTC
TRBJ2-3 . TRBV6-1 . CASRELGGSDTDTQYF TGTGCTAGCAGGGAGCTTGGGGGAAGTGACACAGATACGCAGTATTTT
TRBJ2-3 . TRBV6-1 TRBD1 CASSPGQHTDTQYF TGTGCCAGCAGTCCGGGACAGCACACAGATACGCAGTATTTT
TRBJ2-1 many TRBV7-2 TRBD2 CASSLELLAGGFYEQFF TGTGCCAGCAGCCTCGAGCTACTGGCGGGAGGTTTCTATGAGCAGTTCTTC
TRBJ2-4 . TRBV6-1 . CARGVREKDTQYF TGTGCCAGGGGGGTACGAGAGAAGGATACGCAGTACTTT
TRBJ2-1 . TRBV6-1 . CASTINGQGYNEQFF TGTGCCAGCACCATAAACGGGCAGGGATACAATGAGCAGTTCTTC
TRBJ2-3 . TRBV6-5 . CASSYTPGSYNAQYF TGTGCCAGCAGTTACACCCCTGGCAGCTACAATGCGCAGTATTTT
TRBJ2-1 once TRBV6-4 . CASSDSSRANHEEQFF TGTGCCAGCAGTGACTCGTCCCGTGCGAACCACGAGGAGCAGTTCTTC
TRBJ2-7 . TRBV6-1 TRBD2 CASSSRGLGSGLAATETQYF TGTGCCAGCAGCTCACGAGGTCTCGGCTCGGGGCTAGCGGCTACAGAGACGCAGTACTTC
TRBJ2-1 once TRBV27 TRBD1 CASSTGTGGWNEQFF TGTGCCAGCAGTACCGGGACAGGGGGATGGAATGAGCAGTTCTTC